A single sample is the source of the 8 T cell receptor beta chains below, sequenced in a study of CXCR4 blockade with PD-1 therapy in pancreatic cancer. Profiled with immunoSEQ multiplex PCR; TCRdb holds only in-frame clones, not every one. The table shows about 4,800 clones, with about three fifths occurring only once. Sequenced input: tumor tissue. These receptors came from a human donor with pancreatic ductal adenocarcinoma.

This chain joins TRBV9 and TRBJ1-4; D uncertain. The CDR3 consists of 17 residues. Germline CDR1 is SGDLS and CDR2 is YYNGEE. Trimming took off 5 bases at V and 6 bases at J, with 23 bases between the two ends. CDR3 nucleotide sequence: TGTGCCAGCAGTGGTGGGATGATCGAAAGGAGGGATGAAAAACTGTTTTTT. It is translated as CASSGGMIERRDEKLFF.

This clone appeared a single time. The chain joins TRBV18 to TRBJ1-2; D remains ambiguous. There are 14 residues in the CDR3. The germline CDR1 and CDR2 sequences are KGHSH and LQKENI. The V and J ends lost 2 bases and 0 bases respectively, with 7 bases between them. In DNA, the CDR3 is TGTGCCAGCTCACCAGGAGGTCCTAACTATGGCTACACCTTC. Residues: CASSPGGPNYGYTF.

V is TRBV25-1 and J is TRBJ2-7; D remains ambiguous. CDR1 MGHDK and CDR2 SYGVNS come from the germline V gene. Trimming left V 3 bases short and J 1 base short, with 10 bases between. This CDR3 is 14 amino acids long. The CDR3 here is CASSDVSQSYEQYF. DNA for the CDR3: TGTGCCAGCAGTGATGTCAGTCAATCCTACGAGCAGTACTTC.

The chain uses TRBV6-8 and TRBJ2-7, with D uncertain. Trimming shortened V by 10 bases and J by 4 bases, and 17 bases separated the two germline ends. This CDR3 has 13 amino acids. The germline gives CDR1 MNHGY, CDR2 SAAAGT. This CDR3 is CAIGREKGYEQYF. CDR3 coding DNA: TGTGCCATCGGGCGCGAGAAGGGTTACGAGCAGTACTTC.

The rearrangement uses TRBV29-1 and TRBJ1-2; D gene uncertain. This CDR3 has 12 residues. V was cut by 4 bases and J by 1 base, with 7 bases left in between. Germline-derived CDR1 and CDR2 are SQVTM and ANQGSEA. Here the CDR3 reads CSVGRDNYGYTF. CDR3 in DNA: TGCAGCGTTGGGAGGGATAACTATGGCTACACCTTC.

A single count supports this clone. The chain couples TRBV18 to TRBJ1-2; D call uncertain. The CDR3 runs to 15 residues. Looked up from germline, CDR1 is KGHSH and CDR2 is LQKENI. Trimming removed 1 base at V and 0 bases at J, with 9 bases between. Here the CDR3 DNA reads TGTGCCAGCTCACCACTCGGGCAGACTAACTATGGCTACACCTTC. Amino acids: CASSPLGQTNYGYTF.

On this clone: An end of the junction differs from the germline gene, which may be a read error. V usage is TRBV6-7 and J usage is TRBJ2-7, with a possible D match to TRBD2 (5 bases). TRBV6-7 is labeled an ORF, and its function is uncertain. The CDR3 is 16 amino acids. The DNA for the CDR3 is TGTGCCAGCAGTGAAGCGGCGGACTTACCCCTCTACGAGCAGTATTTC. This gives the protein CASSEAADLPLYEQYF.

This clone is judged medium-sized (0.01 to 0.1%). The rearrangement uses TRBV11-3 and TRBJ1-2; D gene ambiguous. The V gene lost 1 base and the J gene lost 7 bases, with 13 bases spanning the gap. This CDR3 is 14 amino acids long. Germline CDR1 reads SGHNT; CDR2 reads YENEEA. The CDR3 here is CASSLGGGMVGYTF. DNA of the CDR3: TGTGCCAGCAGCTTAGGGGGTGGAATGGTTGGCTACACCTTC.